These 8 T cell receptor beta chains share one sample of origin, sequenced in a study of shared clonotypes between healthy human individuals. Sequenced by immunoSEQ multiplex PCR; TCRdb stores in-frame clones only, minus some. Among a few hundred thousand clones listed, around 77% were seen once. The sequenced sample consisted of PBMCs. These receptors all stem from a woman between 40 and 55 years old in good health. Some clones in this sample may be carry-over from other donors' samples.

This rearrangement joins TRBV7-9 to TRBJ2-4; D could derive from TRBD1 or TRBD2 (5 bases each). The CDR3 consists of 13 residues. Trimming pared 1 base from V and 8 bases from J, leaving 9 bases between. In germline, CDR1 is SEHNR, CDR2 FQNEAQ (reference sequence). Here the CDR3 reads CASSLGGVDIQYF. CDR3 coding DNA: TGTGCCAGCAGCTTAGGAGGGGTTGACATTCAGTACTTC.

The genes are TRBV7-8 and TRBJ1-5; D gene uncertain. The CDR3 consists of 14 residues. The germline V gene has CDR1 SGHVS and CDR2 FQNEAQ. Trimming shortened V by 7 bases and J by 7 bases, and 17 bases separated the two germline ends. CDR3 residues: CASTTSRAGQPQHF. The CDR3 DNA is TGTGCCAGCACTACCAGTCGGGCAGGCCAGCCCCAGCATTTT. Combining the CDR3 with reference TRBV7-8 and TRBJ1-5 gives the whole variable domain GAGVSQSPRYKVAKRGQDVALRCDPISGHVSLFWYQQALGQGPEFLTYFQNEAQLDKSGLPSDRFFAERPEGSVSTLKIQRTQQEDSAVYLCASTTSRAGQPQHFGDGTRLSIL.

This clone was observed a few times. As DNA, the CDR3 is TGTGCCAGCAGTGGGCAGGGAATTGACGAGCAGTACTTC. This gives the protein CASSGQGIDEQYF. The V and J genes are TRBV25-1 and TRBJ2-7; weak D call: TRBD1 (5 bases). The germline V gene encodes CDR1 MGHDK and CDR2 SYGVNS. V lost 4 bases to trimming and J lost 5 bases, with 12 bases between them. The CDR3 length is 13 residues.

This clone was seen just once. CDR3 sequence reads: CASSLLREGGTDTQYF. CDR3 nucleotide sequence: TGTGCCAGCAGTTTACTACGGGAGGGCGGCACAGATACGCAGTATTTT. This sequence joins TRBV28 and TRBJ2-3; 8 positions agree with TRBD2. Germline CDR1 and CDR2: MDHEN and SYDVKM. The CDR3 consists of 16 residues. The J segment lost 1 base and the V segment lost 2 bases, leaving 5 bases of the junction unmatched.

This clone was counted between two and nine times. The V and J genes are TRBV30 and TRBJ1-3, with D possibly matching TRBD1 (5 bases). Germline assignment: CDR1 GTSNPN and CDR2 SVGIG (reference sequence). The CDR3 is 16 amino acids. The V gene lost 0 bases and the J gene lost 4 bases, with 16 bases spanning the gap. CDR3 DNA: TGTGCCTGGAGTGTACTCAGGGTGCCCTTCGGAAACACCATATATTTT. It encodes CAWSVLRVPFGNTIYF.

This chain uses TRBV29-1 with TRBJ2-7; 9 nucleotides agree with TRBD1. The CDR3 loop spans 12 amino acids. Germline V gives CDR1 SQVTM, CDR2 ANQGSEA. Trimming took 7 bases from V and 3 from J; bases not matched to a gene: 4. The CDR3 sequence is CSGGTGYYEQYF. CDR3 DNA sequence: TGCAGCGGTGGGACAGGGTACTACGAGCAGTACTTC.

The J gene is TRBJ1-6, the V gene TRBV11-3; tentatively, D is TRBD1 (6 bases). The CDR3 is 13 amino acids. Germline CDR1 reads SGHNT; CDR2 reads YENEEA. The ends were cut back, 5 bases at V and 7 bases at J, with 9 bases in the middle. The CDR3 nucleotides are TGTGCCAGCAGCCCACAGGGAAATTCACCCCTCCACTTT. Protein product: CASSPQGNSPLHF. The full variable domain, rest sourced from reference TRBV11-3 and TRBJ1-6, is EAGVVQSPRYKIIEKKQPVAFWCNPISGHNTLYWYLQNLGQGPELLIRYENEEAVDDSQLPKDRFSAERLKGVDSTLKIQPAELGDSAVYLCASSPQGNSPLHFGNGTRLTVT.

The gene calls are TRBV28 and TRBJ1-5; tentatively, D is TRBD1 (5 bases). CDR1 MDHEN and CDR2 SYDVKM come from the germline V gene. Trimming left V 8 bases short and J 4 bases short, with 12 bases between. This CDR3 is 13 amino acids long. CDR3 amino acids: CASCPGGNQPQHF. DNA for the CDR3: TGTGCCAGCTGCCCTGGGGGGAATCAGCCCCAGCATTTT. The full variable domain, with the rest looked up from reference TRBV28 and TRBJ1-5, is DVKVTQSSRYLVKRTGEKVFLECVQDMDHENMFWYRQDPGLGLRLIYFSYDVKMKEKGDIPEGYSVSREKKERFSLILESASTNQTSMYLCASCPGGNQPQHFGDGTRLSIL.